This T cell receptor (beta chain) is drawn from a study of beta chain features in type 1 diabetes. There are 13 residues in the CDR3. The trim removed 7 bases at V and 8 bases at J, leaving 6 bases unmatched. The germline gives CDR1 SNHLY, CDR2 FYNNEI. This clone was detected only once. As every portion of the isolated RNA was reverse transcribed, the sequencing read expressed TCRB transcripts. Libraries were prepared by immunoSEQ multiplex PCR; TCRdb keeps only in-frame clonotypes and omits some of them. The repertoire consists of about 270,000 clones, with 13% to 15% occurring once and the leading ten covering more than 0.025%.

This TCR came from a middle-aged woman in good health. Specimen: naive CD4+ T cells from blood. The rearrangement joins TRBV2 to TRBJ1-3; 9 nucleotides match TRBD1. The CDR3 DNA reads TGTGCCAGCACCGCACAGGGGGCTTACACCATATATTTT. Translation gives CASTAQGAYTIYF.